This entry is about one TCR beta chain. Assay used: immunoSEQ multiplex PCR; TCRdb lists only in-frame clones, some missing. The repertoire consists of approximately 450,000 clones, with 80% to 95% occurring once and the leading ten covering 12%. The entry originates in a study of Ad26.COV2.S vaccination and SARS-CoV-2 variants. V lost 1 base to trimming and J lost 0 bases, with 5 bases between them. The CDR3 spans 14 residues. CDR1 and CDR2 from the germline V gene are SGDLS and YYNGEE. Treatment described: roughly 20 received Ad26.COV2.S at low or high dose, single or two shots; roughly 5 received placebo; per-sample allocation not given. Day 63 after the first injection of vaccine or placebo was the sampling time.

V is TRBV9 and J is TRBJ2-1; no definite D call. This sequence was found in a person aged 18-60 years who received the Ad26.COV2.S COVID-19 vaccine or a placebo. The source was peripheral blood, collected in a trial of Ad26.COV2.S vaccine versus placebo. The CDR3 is CASSVSASYNEQFF. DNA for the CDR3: TGTGCCAGCAGCGTATCGGCCTCCTACAATGAGCAGTTCTTC.